This entry lists 24 T cell receptor beta chains sequenced from one sample in a study of T-cell reconstitution after alpha-beta-depleted transplantation in children. The TCRbeta library was prepared with unique molecular identifiers. One entry per CDR3 protein results from TCRdb running MiXCR on the PCR reads. The sample lists approximately 79,000 distinct CDR3 sequences, approximately 18% occurring once. The sequencing here drew on PBMCs, mostly from graft donor cells, taken 360 days after TCRalphabeta/CD19-depleted stem cell transplant. The source of these receptors is a male patient aged 2 to 9 who had a stem cell transplant for acute lymphoblastic leukemia, so the T cells may come from the graft donor.

The J gene is TRBJ1-1, the V gene TRBV2; no firm D call. This CDR3 spans 15 amino acids. V lost 6 bases, J lost 1 base, and 15 bases lay in between. Germline values: CDR1 SNHLY, CDR2 FYNNEI. The CDR3, as DNA: TGTGCCAGCAGCCGAAGCCCCCAGGCGAACACTGAAGCTTTCTTT. It codes for CASSRSPQANTEAFF.

This clonotype was detected only a few times. The chain couples TRBV5-1 to TRBJ2-7, with D tentatively TRBD2 (7 bases). Between the trimmed V and J ends, which lost 2 bases and 7 bases, there was a span of 16 bases. CDR3 length equals 14 residues. CDR1 is SGHRS, CDR2 YFSETQ, per germline. This chain's CDR3 is CASSLPGGRKEQYF. The CDR3 coding sequence is TGCGCCAGCAGCTTACCGGGGGGCCGTAAAGAGCAGTACTTC.

The genes are TRBV6-4 and TRBJ2-6; D perhaps matches TRBD2 (5 bases). The V gene lost 5 bases and the J gene lost 0 bases, with 11 bases spanning the gap. CDR3 length equals 16 residues. Germline values: CDR1 MRHNA, CDR2 SNTAGT. The CDR3 region is CASSSGRGSGANVLTF. The CDR3 DNA is TGTGCCAGCAGTTCAGGTCGGGGCTCTGGGGCCAACGTCCTGACTTTC.

The rearrangement links TRBV20-1 to TRBJ1-4, with TRBD1 identical over 9 bases. Unmatched junction bases numbered 14, after V lost 7 bases and J lost 11 bases. This CDR3 region has 14 residues. The germline V gene encodes CDR1 DFQATT and CDR2 SNEGSKA (reference sequence). CDR3 region: CSVSSGQGIGKLFF. The CDR3 DNA is TGCAGTGTATCCTCGGGACAGGGAATAGGGAAACTGTTTTTT.

The chain links TRBV20-1 to TRBJ2-1; D unclear. Trimming removed 4 bases at V and 7 bases at J, with 8 bases between. CDR1 is DFQATT, CDR2 SNEGSKA, per germline (reference sequence). The CDR3 is 11 residues long. The CDR3 bases are TGCAGTGCTATTGGTCTTAATGAGCAGTTCTTC. It specifies CSAIGLNEQFF.

This clonotype was recorded at least ten times. The chain carries TRBV12-3 or TRBV12-4 and TRBJ2-7; D not certain. V dropped 3 bases and J dropped 3 bases, with 12 bases sitting between them. The CDR3 covers 14 residues. CDR3 amino acids: CASSFDTSLYEQYF. CDR3 DNA sequence: TGTGCCAGCAGTTTCGACACTTCGCTCTACGAGCAGTACTTC.

This clonotype was seen only once. In DNA, the CDR3 is TGTGCCAGCAGCTTAGAGAGACTTTCCACAGATACGCAGTATTTT. Protein product: CASSLERLSTDTQYF. This chain connects TRBV7-9 to TRBJ2-3; D remains unclear. Germline V CDR1 and CDR2: SEHNR, FQNEAQ (reference sequence). V was clipped by 1 base and J by 2 bases, with 10 bases between them. The CDR3 covers 15 residues.

This clonotype was counted between two and nine times. The DNA is left out, because the CDR3 cannot be placed on it with certainty; the CDR3 is given as TCRdb lists it. V is TRBV2 and J is TRBJ2-7; the table assigns TRBD2, which was not confirmed against the DNA. Germline V CDR1 and CDR2: SNHLY, FYNNEI. The CDR3 totals 17 residues, both ends included. CDR3 sequence: CASILAAGGPNPYEQYF.

This chain joins TRBV4-1 and TRBJ2-4, with 8 nucleotides matching TRBD1. J lost 1 base, V lost 1 base, and 0 bases had no gene match. CDR3 size: 15 residues. The V gene's germline CDR1 is MGHRA and CDR2 YSYEKL. CDR3 residues: CASSQGTGAKNIQYF. The CDR3 DNA reads TGCGCCAGCAGCCAAGGGACAGGGGCCAAAAACATTCAGTACTTC.

This clonotype has ten or more counts. This rearrangement joins TRBV7-8 to TRBJ2-1; the match to TRBD2 covers 7 bases. V gave up 1 base and J gave up 2 bases; unmatched junction bases: 2. Germline CDR1 is SGHVS and CDR2 is FQNEAQ. The CDR3 loop spans 15 amino acids. The CDR3 is CASSLVGTTYNEQFF. DNA of the CDR3: TGTGCCAGCAGCTTAGTCGGGACTACCTACAATGAGCAGTTCTTC.

The chain combines TRBV5-1 with TRBJ2-1; D is possibly TRBD2 (6 bases). The CDR3 sequence is 17 residues long. V was trimmed by 0 bases and J by 5 bases, leaving 18 bases between them. Germline V lookup: CDR1 SGHRS, CDR2 YFSETQ. CDR3 DNA sequence: TGCGCCAGCAGCTTGGGACTAGGAAGGTTGCGTGACAATGAGCAGTTCTTC. Translating gives CASSLGLGRLRDNEQFF.

This clonotype has only a few counts. The chain employs TRBV6-5 and TRBJ1-6; no firm D call. The CDR3 loop spans 15 amino acids. With 1 base removed from V and 5 bases from J, the gap between germline ends came to 9 bases. Germline lookup yields CDR1 MNHEY and CDR2 SVGAGI. CDR3 bases: TGTGCCAGCAGTTACTTGGGAAGACATAATTCACCCCTCCACTTT. Amino acids: CASSYLGRHNSPLHF.

This clonotype was detected ten times or more. Here the CDR3 reads CSAHGQGPRDTQYF. CDR3 coding DNA: TGCAGTGCACACGGACAGGGCCCCAGGGATACGCAGTATTTT. The genes are TRBV20-1 and TRBJ2-3; 8 positions match TRBD1. Germline loops: CDR1 DFQATT, CDR2 SNEGSKA (reference sequence). V gave up 6 bases and J gave up 6 bases; unmatched junction bases: 11. The CDR3 spans 14 residues.

The chain carries TRBV10-3 and TRBJ2-5, with D maybe TRBD2 (6 bases). CDR3 length: 12 residues. Per germline, CDR1 ENHRY and CDR2 SYGVKD. V was clipped by 8 bases and J by 8 bases, with 15 bases between them. The CDR3 nucleotides are TGTGCCATCGCTAGGGAGGAGGATACCCAGTACTTC. Protein product: CAIAREEDTQYF.

This clonotype was found many times. V usage is TRBV7-2 and J usage is TRBJ2-1, with D possibly matching TRBD2 (6 bases). CDR3 length: 14 amino acids. Germline assignment: CDR1 SGHTA and CDR2 FQGNSA. V was cut by 0 bases and J by 9 bases, with 12 bases left in between. CDR3 residues: CASSLAGGYLEQFF. CDR3 in DNA: TGTGCCAGCAGCTTAGCGGGAGGATATCTTGAGCAGTTCTTC.

This clonotype has more than one count but fewer than ten. This rearrangement joins TRBV5-1 to TRBJ2-3, with 7 bases identical to TRBD2. Germline CDR1 SGHRS, CDR2 YFSETQ. V lost 1 base to trimming and J lost 3 bases; unmatched junction nucleotides: 5. This CDR3 is 15 amino acids long. The CDR3: CASSLRGGPTDTQYF. DNA for the CDR3: TGCGCCAGCAGCTTGCGGGGAGGGCCTACAGATACGCAGTATTTT. The full variable domain, completed using reference TRBV5-1 and TRBJ2-3, is KAGVTQTPRYLIKTRGQQVTLSCSPISGHRSVSWYQQTPGQGLQFLFEYFSETQRNKGNFPGRFSGRQFSNSRSEMNVSTLELGDSALYLCASSLRGGPTDTQYFGPGTRLTVL.

In this sample, this clonotype turned up a few times. The chain uses TRBV12-3 or TRBV12-4 and TRBJ2-7; the D is unclear. V gave up 3 bases and J gave up 1 base, with 7 bases separating them. This CDR3 contains 13 residues. CDR3 bases: TGTGCCAGCAGTTTGCGGCCATCCTACGAGCAGTACTTC. It translates to CASSLRPSYEQYF.

This clonotype has only a few counts. This chain links TRBV2 with TRBJ1-4; a weak D match, TRBD1 (5 bases). Deletions cut 8 bases from V and 8 bases from J, with 18 bases between. CDR1 and CDR2 (germline): SNHLY, FYNNEI. CDR3 size: 14 residues. CDR3 region: CASWEGRSLEKLFF. The DNA for the CDR3 is TGTGCCAGCTGGGAGGGACGGTCTCTGGAAAAACTGTTTTTT.

This clonotype appeared many times. V usage is TRBV12-3 or TRBV12-4 and J usage is TRBJ1-5; 7 bases align to TRBD1. Trimming cost V 6 bases and J 2 bases; bases outside gene matches: 7. The CDR3 extends over 15 amino acids. CDR3 DNA sequence: TGTGCCAGCAGCAAGACAGGGAATCGCAATCAGCCCCAGCATTTT. Amino acids: CASSKTGNRNQPQHF.

This chain links TRBV5-1 with TRBJ2-2, with 9 nucleotides matching TRBD2. CDR3 length: 16 amino acids. Germline CDR1 and CDR2: SGHRS and YFSETQ. V was clipped by 0 bases and J by 7 bases; unmatched bases: 7. CDR3 DNA sequence: TGCGCCAGCAGCTTGGCCCGCGGGAGGGCCGGCGGGGAGCTGTTTTTT. It translates to CASSLARGRAGGELFF.

The rearrangement uses TRBV27 and TRBJ2-1; D is perhaps TRBD2 (6 bases). Trimming took 0 bases from V and 4 from J, leaving 7 bases between them. The CDR3 runs to 14 residues. Germline V gene sequence: CDR1 MNHEY, CDR2 SMNVEV (reference sequence). The CDR3 is CASSLSAGYNEQFF. The CDR3 bases are TGTGCCAGCAGTTTATCCGCGGGGTACAATGAGCAGTTCTTC.

The rearrangement uses TRBV27 and TRBJ1-6; D is undetermined. V was trimmed by 3 bases and J by 5 bases, leaving 8 bases between them. This CDR3 is 14 amino acids long. Germline V gives CDR1 MNHEY, CDR2 SMNVEV (reference sequence). Here the CDR3 reads CASSFGPNNSPLHF. The CDR3 DNA reads as TGTGCCAGCAGTTTCGGGCCCAATAATTCACCCCTCCACTTT.

The chain recombines TRBV27 with TRBJ2-7; TRBD2 is a possible D gene (5 bases). The CDR3 totals 14 residues. Trimming took off 4 bases at V and 0 bases at J, with 10 bases between the two ends. The germline gives CDR1 MNHEY, CDR2 SMNVEV (reference sequence). This CDR3 is CASSSQRSSYEQYF. The CDR3 nucleotides read TGTGCCAGCAGTTCGCAGCGGAGCTCCTACGAGCAGTACTTC.

This clonotype was seen repeatedly, ten times or more. DNA of the CDR3: TGTGCCAGCAGCCGCCCGATGGGCAATACGCAGTATTTT. Its translation is CASSRPMGNTQYF. The rearrangement links TRBV7-9 to TRBJ2-3; D ambiguous. Germline lookup yields CDR1 SEHNR and CDR2 FQNEAQ (reference sequence). The CDR3 is 13 residues long. The V end was cut by 5 bases, the J end by 7 bases, with 13 bases between.